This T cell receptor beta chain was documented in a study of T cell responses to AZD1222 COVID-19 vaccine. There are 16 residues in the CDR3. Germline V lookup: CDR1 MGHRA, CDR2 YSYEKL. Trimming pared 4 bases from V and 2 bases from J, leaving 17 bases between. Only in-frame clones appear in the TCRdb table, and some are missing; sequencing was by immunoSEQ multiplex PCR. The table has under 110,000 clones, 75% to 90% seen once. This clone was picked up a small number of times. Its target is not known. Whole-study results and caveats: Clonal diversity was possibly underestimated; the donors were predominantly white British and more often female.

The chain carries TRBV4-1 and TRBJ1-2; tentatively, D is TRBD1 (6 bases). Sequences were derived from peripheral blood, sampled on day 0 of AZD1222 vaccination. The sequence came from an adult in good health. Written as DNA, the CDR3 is TGCGCCAGCAGCCCCAAAAGACAGGACCAGAACTATGGCTACACCTTC. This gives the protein CASSPKRQDQNYGYTF.